Listed below are T cell receptor beta chains from one sample, sequenced in a study of metastatic and nonmetastatic thyroid tumors. TCRdb reanalyzed the PCR reads with MiXCR. The table lists roughly 25,000 clones, approximately 22% of them singletons. Input material: blood. The receptors come from a male donor with papillary thyroid cancer or a benign thyroid nodule (not recorded which). Some clones in this sample may be carry-over from other donors' samples. Each CDR3 is given with its conserved first and last residue. Each record gives: J gene, D gene, clone size, V gene, CDR3 DNA, CDR3 protein. D genes are given only for firm matches. The size of a clone is reported for some rows only, either as once, few or many, or as a class for expanded clones.

j_gene: TRBJ2-3; d_gene: -; abundance: few; v_gene: TRBV6-1; CDR3nt: TGTGCCAGCAGGCGGCAGGGTTTTATCACAGATACGCAGTATTTT; CDR3aa: CASRRQGFITDTQYF
j_gene: TRBJ1-5; d_gene: TRBD1; abundance: -; v_gene: TRBV12-5; CDR3nt: TGTGATAGTGCTATCGGGCCAGGGGGTAGTCAGCCCCAGCATTTT; CDR3aa: CDSAIGPGGSQPQHF
j_gene: TRBJ1-2; d_gene: -; abundance: many; v_gene: TRBV9; CDR3nt: TGTGCCAGCAGCCCGAGGCCGGGAGATGGCTACACCTTC; CDR3aa: CASSPRPGDGYTF
j_gene: TRBJ1-6; d_gene: -; abundance: many; v_gene: TRBV7-8; CDR3nt: TGTGCCAGCAGCTTGGGGGGGCCCCCGCTTAATTCACCCCTCCACTTT; CDR3aa: CASSLGGPPLNSPLHF
j_gene: TRBJ2-1; d_gene: TRBD2; abundance: many; v_gene: TRBV27; CDR3nt: TGTGCCAGCAGTCCCGGTAGACTAGCGGAATACAATGAGCAGTTCTTC; CDR3aa: CASSPGRLAEYNEQFF
j_gene: TRBJ1-5; d_gene: -; abundance: many; v_gene: TRBV25-1; CDR3nt: TGTGCCAGCAGTGGCCCTTATAGCAATCAGCCCCAGCATTTT; CDR3aa: CASSGPYSNQPQHF
j_gene: TRBJ1-5; d_gene: -; abundance: many; v_gene: TRBV29-1; CDR3nt: TGCAGCGTTGGGTGGCAGGGCATCAATCAGCCCCAGCATTTT; CDR3aa: CSVGWQGINQPQHF
j_gene: TRBJ2-2; d_gene: -; abundance: many; v_gene: TRBV25-1; CDR3nt: TGTGCCAGCAGTGAGAGTTGGGGAAGCGACACCGGGGAGCTGTTTTTT; CDR3aa: CASSESWGSDTGELFF
j_gene: TRBJ2-6; d_gene: -; abundance: -; v_gene: TRBV4-3; CDR3nt: TGCGCAAGCAGCCAAGATGGGCGGGCTGGGGCCCACGTCCTGACTTTC; CDR3aa: CASSQDGRAGAHVLTF
j_gene: TRBJ1-4; d_gene: -; abundance: once; v_gene: TRBV18; CDR3nt: TGTGCCAGCTCACCGGAGGCAGAAAAACTGTTTTTT; CDR3aa: CASSPEAEKLFF
j_gene: TRBJ2-1; d_gene: -; abundance: many; v_gene: TRBV27; CDR3nt: TGTGCCAGCGGAGACTGGAAGAGCTCCTACAATGAGCAGTTCTTC; CDR3aa: CASGDWKSSYNEQFF
j_gene: TRBJ2-5; d_gene: -; abundance: -; v_gene: TRBV5-1; CDR3nt: TGCGCCAGCAGCTTTGCCGGGCGGGGTCCCTCTGAAGAGACCCAGTACTTC; CDR3aa: CASSFAGRGPSEETQYF
j_gene: TRBJ1-1; d_gene: -; abundance: -; v_gene: TRBV6-1; CDR3nt: TGTGCCAGCACCTCAGGGGCGGGCACTGGGACCGGGAACACTGAAGCTTTCTTT; CDR3aa: CASTSGAGTGTGNTEAFF
j_gene: TRBJ2-2; d_gene: -; abundance: many; v_gene: TRBV20-1; CDR3nt: TGCAGTGCAAACAGGGTCACCGGGGAGCTGTTTTTT; CDR3aa: CSANRVTGELFF
j_gene: TRBJ2-7; d_gene: TRBD2; abundance: many; v_gene: TRBV11-1; CDR3nt: TGTGCCAGCAGCGACAGCGGGGGGGCGGGGGAGCAGTACTTC; CDR3aa: CASSDSGGAGEQYF
j_gene: TRBJ1-1; d_gene: -; abundance: many; v_gene: TRBV20-1; CDR3nt: TGCAGTGCTAGAAGGGGGGCAGGCAGGGAGGCTTTCTTT; CDR3aa: CSARRGAGREAFF
j_gene: TRBJ1-1; d_gene: -; abundance: many; v_gene: TRBV6-2/TRBV6-3; CDR3nt: TGTGCCAGCAGACAGGGCTTAGATACTGAAGCTTTCTTT; CDR3aa: CASRQGLDTEAFF
j_gene: TRBJ2-3; d_gene: TRBD2; abundance: -; v_gene: TRBV27; CDR3nt: TGTGTCAACAGTCCGCGGGACCCGGGAGGGGGAGATACGCAGTTTTTT; CDR3aa: CVNSPRDPGGGDTQFF
j_gene: TRBJ2-3; d_gene: TRBD1; abundance: many; v_gene: TRBV4-3; CDR3nt: TGCGCCAGCAGCCAAGTACCGGGACAGCCCACAGATACGCAGTATTTT; CDR3aa: CASSQVPGQPTDTQYF
j_gene: TRBJ2-1; d_gene: TRBD2; abundance: -; v_gene: TRBV20-1; CDR3nt: TGCAGTGCTAGAGGACTAGCGGTATGGGACAATGAGCAGTTCTTC; CDR3aa: CSARGLAVWDNEQFF
j_gene: TRBJ2-2; d_gene: TRBD1; abundance: -; v_gene: TRBV28; CDR3nt: TGTGCCAACAACCTGGGACAGGTGGAAAGCGGGGAGCTGTTTTTT; CDR3aa: CANNLGQVESGELFF
j_gene: TRBJ1-2; d_gene: -; abundance: -; v_gene: TRBV2; CDR3nt: TGTGCCAGCAGTGCTGTTCAGGATGGCTACACCTTC; CDR3aa: CASSAVQDGYTF
j_gene: TRBJ2-1; d_gene: -; abundance: many; v_gene: TRBV20-1; CDR3nt: TGCAGTGCTAGACCCCCTTCGGGGGCAGGGGAGCAGTTCTTC; CDR3aa: CSARPPSGAGEQFF
j_gene: TRBJ2-7; d_gene: -; abundance: many; v_gene: TRBV6-5; CDR3nt: TGTGCCAGCAGTTACACCCTCGTAGGGGTTTACGAGCAGTACTTC; CDR3aa: CASSYTLVGVYEQYF
j_gene: TRBJ1-5; d_gene: -; abundance: -; v_gene: TRBV6-2/TRBV6-3; CDR3nt: TGTGCCAGCAGTTACATGGGGGTAGGGCAGACCCAGCATTTT; CDR3aa: CASSYMGVGQTQHF
j_gene: TRBJ2-2; d_gene: -; abundance: many; v_gene: TRBV24-1; CDR3nt: TGTGCCACCAGTGATTTCAACGCTCGGGGTTTGCCCGGGGAGCTGTTTTTT; CDR3aa: CATSDFNARGLPGELFF
j_gene: TRBJ1-5; d_gene: -; abundance: many; v_gene: TRBV29-1; CDR3nt: TGCAGCGTTGTACAGGCCAACAATCAGCCCCAGCATTTT; CDR3aa: CSVVQANNQPQHF
j_gene: TRBJ2-2; d_gene: TRBD2; abundance: many; v_gene: TRBV2; CDR3nt: TGTGCCAGCAGTGATGCTAGCGGGAGAAACACCGGGGAGCTGTTTTTT; CDR3aa: CASSDASGRNTGELFF
j_gene: TRBJ1-1; d_gene: TRBD1; abundance: -; v_gene: TRBV6-1; CDR3nt: TGTGCCAGCAGTCAGACAGGGGAGGGCACTGAAGCTTTCTTT; CDR3aa: CASSQTGEGTEAFF
j_gene: TRBJ2-5; d_gene: TRBD1; abundance: many; v_gene: TRBV18; CDR3nt: TGTGCCAGCTCACCGGGGACAGGGAGCTCTGAGACCCAGTACTTC; CDR3aa: CASSPGTGSSETQYF
j_gene: TRBJ2-2; d_gene: -; abundance: many; v_gene: TRBV27; CDR3nt: TGTGCCAGCAGTTCCCAGTACAGGGATGAGGACACCGGGGAGCTGTTTTTT; CDR3aa: CASSSQYRDEDTGELFF
j_gene: TRBJ1-2; d_gene: -; abundance: many; v_gene: TRBV24-1; CDR3nt: TGTGCCACCAGTTTCCGGGACACCAGCGGGGGAACCTATGGCTACACCTTC; CDR3aa: CATSFRDTSGGTYGYTF
j_gene: TRBJ2-1; d_gene: TRBD1; abundance: many; v_gene: TRBV9; CDR3nt: TGTGCCAGCAGCGTACAGGACAGGGGACCTCCCGAGCAGTTCTTC; CDR3aa: CASSVQDRGPPEQFF
j_gene: TRBJ1-1; d_gene: -; abundance: -; v_gene: TRBV5-1; CDR3nt: TGCGCCAGCAGCTTAGACAACACTGAAGCTTTCTTT; CDR3aa: CASSLDNTEAFF
j_gene: TRBJ2-5; d_gene: -; abundance: many; v_gene: TRBV11-2; CDR3nt: TGTGCCAGCAGCTTAGCGCGGGAGACCCAGTACTTC; CDR3aa: CASSLARETQYF
j_gene: TRBJ1-2; d_gene: -; abundance: many; v_gene: TRBV27; CDR3nt: TGTGCCAGCAGTTTAAGAGGAACTAACTATGGCTACACCTTC; CDR3aa: CASSLRGTNYGYTF
j_gene: TRBJ1-5; d_gene: -; abundance: many; v_gene: TRBV6-1; CDR3nt: TGTGCCAGCAGTGGGTCAGGTCTATTTGGGAATCAGCCCCAGCATTTT; CDR3aa: CASSGSGLFGNQPQHF
j_gene: TRBJ1-1; d_gene: TRBD1; abundance: many; v_gene: TRBV5-6; CDR3nt: TGTGCCAGCAGCATAACAGGGGTGGAGACTGAAGCTTTCTTT; CDR3aa: CASSITGVETEAFF
j_gene: TRBJ1-3; d_gene: -; abundance: medium-sized; v_gene: TRBV6-2/TRBV6-3; CDR3nt: TGTGCCAGCAGTTACGACGACTCTGGAAACACCATATATTTT; CDR3aa: CASSYDDSGNTIYF
j_gene: TRBJ2-1; d_gene: TRBD1; abundance: many; v_gene: TRBV12-5; CDR3nt: TGTGCTGGCACGACAGGGGGCCTCTCCCAGCAGTTCTTC; CDR3aa: CAGTTGGLSQQFF
j_gene: TRBJ2-1; d_gene: TRBD2; abundance: many; v_gene: TRBV5-1; CDR3nt: TGCGCCAGCAGGGCGGGACTAGCGGGAGGAGGTCCGTTCTTC; CDR3aa: CASRAGLAGGGPFF
j_gene: TRBJ2-3; d_gene: TRBD2; abundance: many; v_gene: TRBV4-1; CDR3nt: TGCGCCAGCAGCCAAGATAGCGGGAGTCTTGATACGCAGTATTTT; CDR3aa: CASSQDSGSLDTQYF
j_gene: TRBJ1-2; d_gene: -; abundance: -; v_gene: TRBV20-1; CDR3nt: TGCAGTGCTGTCCGGGACGGTCCTAACTATGGCTTCACCTTC; CDR3aa: CSAVRDGPNYGFTF
j_gene: TRBJ2-1; d_gene: -; abundance: many; v_gene: TRBV11-1; CDR3nt: TGTGCCAGCTCCCCAATGGGAACATTTTACAATGAGCAGTTCTTC; CDR3aa: CASSPMGTFYNEQFF
j_gene: TRBJ2-3; d_gene: -; abundance: many; v_gene: TRBV6-4; CDR3nt: TGTGCCAGCAGTGCTTCCGGGAGCCACACAGATACGCAGTATTTT; CDR3aa: CASSASGSHTDTQYF
j_gene: TRBJ1-2; d_gene: -; abundance: many; v_gene: TRBV12-3/TRBV12-4; CDR3nt: TGTGCCAGCAGTTTTACGTTCGCAACAGGGAGCTATGGCTACACCTTC; CDR3aa: CASSFTFATGSYGYTF
j_gene: TRBJ1-1; d_gene: -; abundance: -; v_gene: TRBV28; CDR3nt: TGTGCCAGCAGTCACGACAGTGAGAGACTTGAAGCTTTCTTT; CDR3aa: CASSHDSERLEAFF
j_gene: TRBJ2-1; d_gene: -; abundance: -; v_gene: TRBV28; CDR3nt: TGTGCCAGCTCTACCCTTAGAGAGCAGTTCTTC; CDR3aa: CASSTLREQFF
j_gene: TRBJ2-7; d_gene: -; abundance: many; v_gene: TRBV2; CDR3nt: TGTGCCAGCAGTAGCAATCCCGGGACCTACGAGCAGTACTTC; CDR3aa: CASSSNPGTYEQYF
j_gene: TRBJ2-1; d_gene: TRBD2; abundance: many; v_gene: TRBV29-1; CDR3nt: TGCAGCGTCAGAAGGCTAGCGGGAGACAATGAGCAGTTCTTC; CDR3aa: CSVRRLAGDNEQFF
j_gene: TRBJ1-6; d_gene: -; abundance: -; v_gene: TRBV18; CDR3nt: TGTGCCAGCTCATCGGCCGGGACTGTTTATAATTCACCCCTCCACTTT; CDR3aa: CASSSAGTVYNSPLHF
j_gene: TRBJ1-4; d_gene: -; abundance: many; v_gene: TRBV2; CDR3nt: TGTGCCAGCAGAAAGGGGCTTGATGAAAAACTGTTTTTT; CDR3aa: CASRKGLDEKLFF
j_gene: TRBJ1-5; d_gene: -; abundance: many; v_gene: TRBV6-1; CDR3nt: TGTGCCACCCGAACCCTGGGGGATAGCAATCAGCCCCAGCATTTT; CDR3aa: CATRTLGDSNQPQHF
j_gene: TRBJ2-5; d_gene: TRBD2; abundance: many; v_gene: TRBV7-6; CDR3nt: TGTGCCAGCAGCCTCTCGGGGGGAGAGACCCAGTACTTC; CDR3aa: CASSLSGGETQYF
j_gene: TRBJ1-5; d_gene: -; abundance: many; v_gene: TRBV28; CDR3nt: TGTGCCAGCAGTAGAATTTGGACAGAAGGTGATAGCAATCAGCCCCAGCATTTT; CDR3aa: CASSRIWTEGDSNQPQHF
j_gene: TRBJ2-6; d_gene: -; abundance: many; v_gene: TRBV4-1; CDR3nt: TGCGCCAGCAGACGGTGGGGCCCGGGGGCCAACGTCCTGACTTTC; CDR3aa: CASRRWGPGANVLTF
j_gene: TRBJ2-1; d_gene: -; abundance: many; v_gene: TRBV6-1; CDR3nt: TGTGCCAGCAGGTCGACAGGAGACAATGAGCAGTTCTTC; CDR3aa: CASRSTGDNEQFF